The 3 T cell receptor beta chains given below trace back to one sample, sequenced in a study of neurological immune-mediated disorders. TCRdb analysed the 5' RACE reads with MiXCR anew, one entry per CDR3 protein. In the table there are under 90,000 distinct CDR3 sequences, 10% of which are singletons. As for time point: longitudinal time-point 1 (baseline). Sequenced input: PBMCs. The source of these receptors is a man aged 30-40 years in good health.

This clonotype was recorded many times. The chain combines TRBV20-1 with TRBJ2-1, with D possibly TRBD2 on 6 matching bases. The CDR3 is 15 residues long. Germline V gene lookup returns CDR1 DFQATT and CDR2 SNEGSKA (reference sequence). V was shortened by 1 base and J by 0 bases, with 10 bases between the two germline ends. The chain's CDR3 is CSARGRESSYNEQFF. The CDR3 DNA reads TGCAGTGCTAGAGGGCGGGAAAGCTCCTACAATGAGCAGTTCTTC.

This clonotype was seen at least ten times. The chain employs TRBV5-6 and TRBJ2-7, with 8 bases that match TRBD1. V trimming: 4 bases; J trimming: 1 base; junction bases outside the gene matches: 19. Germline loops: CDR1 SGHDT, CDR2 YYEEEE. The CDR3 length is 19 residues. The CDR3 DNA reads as TGTGCCAGCAGCCGACTGGGAGGAATGGACAGGGAGATTTCCTACGAGCAGTACTTC. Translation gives CASSRLGGMDREISYEQYF.

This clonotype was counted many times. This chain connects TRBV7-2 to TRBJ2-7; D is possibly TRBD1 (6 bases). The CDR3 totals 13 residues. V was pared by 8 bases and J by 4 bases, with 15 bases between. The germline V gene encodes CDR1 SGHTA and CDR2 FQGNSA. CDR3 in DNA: TGTGCCAGCGGCACAGGGTTCTCGTACGAGCAGTACTTC. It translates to CASGTGFSYEQYF.